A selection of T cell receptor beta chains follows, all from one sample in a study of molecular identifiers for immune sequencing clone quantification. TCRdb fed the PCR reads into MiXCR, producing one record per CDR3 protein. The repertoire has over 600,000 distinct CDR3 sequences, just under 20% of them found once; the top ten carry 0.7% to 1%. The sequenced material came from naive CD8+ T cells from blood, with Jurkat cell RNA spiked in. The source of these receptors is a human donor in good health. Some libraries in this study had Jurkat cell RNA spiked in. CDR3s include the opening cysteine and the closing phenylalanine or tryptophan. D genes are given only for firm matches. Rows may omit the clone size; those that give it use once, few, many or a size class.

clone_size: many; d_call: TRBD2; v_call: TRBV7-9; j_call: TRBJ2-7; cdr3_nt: TGTGCCAGCAGCCCTTGGTCTAGCGGAACCTACGAGCAGTACTTC; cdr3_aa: CASSPWSSGTYEQYF
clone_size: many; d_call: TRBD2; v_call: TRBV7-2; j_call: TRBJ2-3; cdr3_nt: TGTGCCAGCAGCTTAGTAGCGGGAGTAGAGACAGATACGCAGTATTTT; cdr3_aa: CASSLVAGVETDTQYF
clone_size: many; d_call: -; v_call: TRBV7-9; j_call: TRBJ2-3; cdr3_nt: TGTGCCAGCAGCTTAAACTCCGACACAGATACGCAGTATTTT; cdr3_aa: CASSLNSDTDTQYF
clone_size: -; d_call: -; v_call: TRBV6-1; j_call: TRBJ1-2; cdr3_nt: TGTGCCAGCAGTGACGGAGTAGGATACTATGGCTACACCTTC; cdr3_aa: CASSDGVGYYGYTF
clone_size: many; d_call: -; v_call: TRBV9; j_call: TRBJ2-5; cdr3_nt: TGTGCCAGCAGCGTAGAAATGGCCCGGTCTGGGGAGACCCAGTACTTC; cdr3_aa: CASSVEMARSGETQYF
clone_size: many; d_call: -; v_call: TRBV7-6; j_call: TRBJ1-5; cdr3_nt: TGTGCCAGCAGCTTAGGTGACCTTTATAGCAATCAGCCCCAGCATTTT; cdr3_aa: CASSLGDLYSNQPQHF
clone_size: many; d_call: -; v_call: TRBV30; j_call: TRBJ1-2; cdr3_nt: TGTGCCTGGAGTGAATGGAGAATCGAGAATAACTATGGCTACACCTTC; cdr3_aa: CAWSEWRIENNYGYTF
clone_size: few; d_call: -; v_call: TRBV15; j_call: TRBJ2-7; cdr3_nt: TGTGCCACCAGGGACGGTGGAAAATACGAGCAGTACTTC; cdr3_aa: CATRDGGKYEQYF
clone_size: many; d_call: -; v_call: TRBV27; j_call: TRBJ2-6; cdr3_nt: TGTGCCAGCAGGGGCACCGGGATCTCCTCTGGGGCCAACGTCCTGACTTTC; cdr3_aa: CASRGTGISSGANVLTF
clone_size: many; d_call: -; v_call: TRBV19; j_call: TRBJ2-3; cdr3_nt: TGTGCCACCGGGAGAGGGGAGGATGGGACAGATACGCAGTATTTT; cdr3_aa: CATGRGEDGTDTQYF
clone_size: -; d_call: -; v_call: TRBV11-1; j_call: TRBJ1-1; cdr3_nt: TGTGCCAGCAGCTTAGCGCTGAGGGGCCAGATGAACACTGAAGCTTTCTTT; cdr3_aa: CASSLALRGQMNTEAFF
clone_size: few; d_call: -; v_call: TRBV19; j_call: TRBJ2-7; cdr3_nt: TGTGCCAGTAGTACCAGCTACACCTACGAGCAGTACTTC; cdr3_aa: CASSTSYTYEQYF
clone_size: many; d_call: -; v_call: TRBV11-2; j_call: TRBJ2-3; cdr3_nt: TGTGCCAGCAGCTCCTCAAGCACTACCGGCGCCGCAGATACGCAGTATTTT; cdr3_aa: CASSSSSTTGAADTQYF
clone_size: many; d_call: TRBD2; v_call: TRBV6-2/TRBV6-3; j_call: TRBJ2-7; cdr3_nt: TGTGCCAGCAGTTACGGCGGGGGGCGAGACGAGCAGTACTTC; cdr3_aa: CASSYGGGRDEQYF
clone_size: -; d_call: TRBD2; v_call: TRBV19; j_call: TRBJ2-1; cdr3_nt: TGTGCCAGTAGTATTTCGGTCCTAGCGGGAGAGGGTGAGCAGTCTTTC; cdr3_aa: CASSISVLAGEGEQSF
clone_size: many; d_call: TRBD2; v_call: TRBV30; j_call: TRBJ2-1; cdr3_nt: TGTGCCTGGAGTGTCGGTAGCGGGAGTAAAAATGAGCAGTTCTTC; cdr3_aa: CAWSVGSGSKNEQFF
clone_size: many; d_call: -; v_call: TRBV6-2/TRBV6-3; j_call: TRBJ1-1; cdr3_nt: TGTGCCAGCAACCAACAGGAGATGAACACTGAAGCTTTCTTT; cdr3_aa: CASNQQEMNTEAFF
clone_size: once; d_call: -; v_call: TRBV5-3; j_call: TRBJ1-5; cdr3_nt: TGTGCCGGCAGCTTAGGACAGAGTAATCAGCCCCAGCATTTT; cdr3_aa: CAGSLGQSNQPQHF
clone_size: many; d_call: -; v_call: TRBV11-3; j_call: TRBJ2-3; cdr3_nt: TGTGCCAGCAGCTTAGGGGAGAGGAGCACAGATACGCAGTATTTT; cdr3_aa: CASSLGERSTDTQYF